This TCR beta chain was sequenced during a study of T cell responses to AZD1222 COVID-19 vaccine. Study results and limitations: Females outnumbered males among donors, who were mostly white British; clonal diversity was possibly underestimated. The study found Spike-specific TCR breadth and depth rose after two AZD1222 doses. The study found vaccine-associated CD4 TCRs spanning spike, dominant at 160-218 and 743-854. AZD1222 recipients seropositive at baseline numbered only six or seven.

The table came from immunoSEQ multiplex PCR; TCRdb's copy has only in-frame clones and leaves some out. The table includes over 110,000 clones, approximately 92% detected once. For this clone: The antigen is unknown.

Germline values: CDR1 LNHDA, CDR2 SQIVND (reference sequence). V lost 4 bases, J lost 7 bases, and 16 bases lay in between. CDR3 length equals 15 residues. The chain combines TRBV19 with TRBJ1-4; maybe TRBD1 (5 bases). Sample: peripheral blood, taken on day 0 of AZD1222 vaccination. The sequence derives from an adult in good health. DNA of the CDR3: TGTGCCAGTAGTAAGCGGTTCGGGCAGGGTGAAAAACTGTTTTTT. Translation gives CASSKRFGQGEKLFF.